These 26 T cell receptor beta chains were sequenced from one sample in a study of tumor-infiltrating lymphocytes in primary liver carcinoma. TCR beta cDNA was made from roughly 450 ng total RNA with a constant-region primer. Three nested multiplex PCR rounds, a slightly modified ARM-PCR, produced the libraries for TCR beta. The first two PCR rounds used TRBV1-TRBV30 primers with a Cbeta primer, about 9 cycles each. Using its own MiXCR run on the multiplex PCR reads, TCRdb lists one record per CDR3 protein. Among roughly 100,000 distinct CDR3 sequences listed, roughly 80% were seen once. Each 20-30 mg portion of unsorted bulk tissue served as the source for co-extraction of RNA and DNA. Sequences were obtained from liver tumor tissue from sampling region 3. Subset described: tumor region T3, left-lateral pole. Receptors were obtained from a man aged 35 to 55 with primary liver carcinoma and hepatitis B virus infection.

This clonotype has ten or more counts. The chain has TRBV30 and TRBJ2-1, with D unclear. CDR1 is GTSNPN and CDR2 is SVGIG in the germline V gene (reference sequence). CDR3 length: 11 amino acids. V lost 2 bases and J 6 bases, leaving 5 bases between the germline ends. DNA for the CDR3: TGTGCCTGGAGTCCAGGCAATGAGCAGTTCTTC. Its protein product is CAWSPGNEQFF.

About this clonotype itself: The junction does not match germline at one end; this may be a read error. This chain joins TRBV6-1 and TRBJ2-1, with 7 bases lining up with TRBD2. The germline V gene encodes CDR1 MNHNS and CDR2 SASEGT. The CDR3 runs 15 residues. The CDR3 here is CASSQRLAASNEQFF. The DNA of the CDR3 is TGTGCTAGCAGTCAAAGACTAGCAGCCTCCAATGAGCAGTTCTTC.

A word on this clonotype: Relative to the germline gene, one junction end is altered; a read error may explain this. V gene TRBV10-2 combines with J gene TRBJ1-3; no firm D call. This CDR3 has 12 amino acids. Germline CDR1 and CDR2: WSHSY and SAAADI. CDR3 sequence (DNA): TGCGCCAGCAAGACCTCAGGAATCACCATATATTTT. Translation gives CASKTSGITIYF.

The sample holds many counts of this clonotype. The CDR3 here is CASSLRQGRTRDTQYF. In DNA, the CDR3 is TGTGCCAGCAGCTTAAGACAGGGACGGACCAGAGATACGCAGTATTTT. This chain uses TRBV13 with TRBJ2-3, with TRBD1 matching over 7 bases. This CDR3 comprises 16 residues. The V and J ends lost 2 bases and 5 bases, in that order; junction bases with no gene match: 10. Per germline, CDR1 PRHDT and CDR2 FYEKMQ (reference sequence).

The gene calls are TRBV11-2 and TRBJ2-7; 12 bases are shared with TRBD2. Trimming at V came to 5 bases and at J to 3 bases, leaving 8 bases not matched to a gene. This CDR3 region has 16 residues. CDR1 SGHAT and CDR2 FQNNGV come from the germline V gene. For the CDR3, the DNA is TGTGCCAGCAGCAACGGACTAGCGGGGAGTGGCTACGAGCAGTACTTC. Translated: CASSNGLAGSGYEQYF.

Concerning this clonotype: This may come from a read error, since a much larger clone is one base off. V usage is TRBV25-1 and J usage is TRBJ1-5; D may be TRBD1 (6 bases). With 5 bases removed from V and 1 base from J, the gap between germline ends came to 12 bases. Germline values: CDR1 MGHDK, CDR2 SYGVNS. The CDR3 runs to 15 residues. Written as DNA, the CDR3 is TGTGCCAGCAGTTGGTCGGGGGCCAGCAATCAGCCCCAGCATTTT. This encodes CASSWSGASNQPQHF.

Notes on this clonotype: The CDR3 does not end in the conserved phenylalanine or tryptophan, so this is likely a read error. This CDR3 reads CSVAPGFQETQYS. The CDR3 region has the DNA TGCAGCGTTGCCCCCGGGTTCCAAGAGACTCAGTACTCC. This rearrangement joins TRBV29-1 to TRBJ2-5; D uncertain. Germline CDR1 and CDR2: SQVTM and ANQGSEA. There are 13 residues in the CDR3.

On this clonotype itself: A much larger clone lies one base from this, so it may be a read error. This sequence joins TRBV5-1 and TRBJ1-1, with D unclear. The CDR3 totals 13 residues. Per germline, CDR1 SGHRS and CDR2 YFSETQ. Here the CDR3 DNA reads TGCGCCAGCGCCCAGAGCTCGAACTCTGAAGCTTTCTTT. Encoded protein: CASAQSSNSEAFF.

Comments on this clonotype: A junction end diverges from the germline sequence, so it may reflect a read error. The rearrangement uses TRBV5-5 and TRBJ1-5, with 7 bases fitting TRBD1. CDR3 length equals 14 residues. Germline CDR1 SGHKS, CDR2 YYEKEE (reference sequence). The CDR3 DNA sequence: TGTGCCAGCAGCAGCAGGGGGGCAGGTCAGCCCCTGCATTTT. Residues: CASSSRGAGQPLHF.

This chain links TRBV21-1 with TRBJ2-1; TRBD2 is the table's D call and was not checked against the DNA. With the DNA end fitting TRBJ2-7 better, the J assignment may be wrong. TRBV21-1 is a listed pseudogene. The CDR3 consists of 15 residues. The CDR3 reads CASSNDPSDNNEQYF. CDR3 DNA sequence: TGTGCCAGCAGCAATGATCCTAGCGACAACAATGAGCAGTACTTC.

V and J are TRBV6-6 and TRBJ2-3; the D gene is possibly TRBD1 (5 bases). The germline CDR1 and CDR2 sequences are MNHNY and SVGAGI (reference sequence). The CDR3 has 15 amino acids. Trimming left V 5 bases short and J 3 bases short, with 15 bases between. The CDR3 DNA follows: TGTGCCAGCAGTCTCGACCTAGGGGATACAGATACGCAGTATTTT. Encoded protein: CASSLDLGDTDTQYF.

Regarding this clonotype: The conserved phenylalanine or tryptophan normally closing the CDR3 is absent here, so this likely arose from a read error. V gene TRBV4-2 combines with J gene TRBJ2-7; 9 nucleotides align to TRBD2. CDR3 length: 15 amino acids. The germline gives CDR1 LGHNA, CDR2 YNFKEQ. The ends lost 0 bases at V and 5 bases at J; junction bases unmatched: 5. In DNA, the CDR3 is TGTGCCAGCAGCCAAGATAGCGGGAGTGACAACGAGCAGTACTTA. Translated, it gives CASSQDSGSDNEQYL.

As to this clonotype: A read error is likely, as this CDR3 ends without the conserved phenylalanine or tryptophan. The CDR3 protein is CASVERGHEQYL. In DNA, the CDR3 is TGTGCCAGCGTGGAACGGGGCCACGAGCAGTACCTC. The chain uses TRBV28 and TRBJ2-7; tentatively, D is TRBD1 or TRBD2 (5 bases each). Per the germline V gene, CDR1 is MDHEN and CDR2 is SYDVKM. V was shortened by 8 bases and J by 5 bases, with 13 bases between the two germline ends. The CDR3 length is 12 residues.

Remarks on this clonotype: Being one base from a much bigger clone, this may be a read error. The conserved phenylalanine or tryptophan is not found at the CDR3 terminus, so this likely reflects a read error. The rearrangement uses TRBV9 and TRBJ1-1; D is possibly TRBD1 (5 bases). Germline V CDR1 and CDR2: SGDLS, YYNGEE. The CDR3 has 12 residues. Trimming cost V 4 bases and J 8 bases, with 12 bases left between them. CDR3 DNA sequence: TGTGCCAGCAGCCCTGGGGGTATGGAAGCTTTCTTA. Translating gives CASSPGGMEAFL.

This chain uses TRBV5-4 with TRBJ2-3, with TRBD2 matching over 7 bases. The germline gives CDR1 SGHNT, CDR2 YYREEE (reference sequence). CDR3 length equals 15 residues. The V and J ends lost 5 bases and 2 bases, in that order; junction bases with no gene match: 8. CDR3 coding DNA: TGTGCCAGCAGGCCCCCGGGGGGATTCACAGATACGCAGTATTTT. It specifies CASRPPGGFTDTQYF.

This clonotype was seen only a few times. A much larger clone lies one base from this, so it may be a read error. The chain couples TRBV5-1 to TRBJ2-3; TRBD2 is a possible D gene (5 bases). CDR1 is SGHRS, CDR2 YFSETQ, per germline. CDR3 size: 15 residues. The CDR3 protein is CASSLSGASTVTQYF. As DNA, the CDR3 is TGCGCCAGCAGCTTGTCTGGAGCTAGCACAGTTACGCAGTATTTT.

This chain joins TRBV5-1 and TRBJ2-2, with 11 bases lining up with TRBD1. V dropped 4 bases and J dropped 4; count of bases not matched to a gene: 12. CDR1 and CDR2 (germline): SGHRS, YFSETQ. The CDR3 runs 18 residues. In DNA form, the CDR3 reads TGCGCCAGCAGCCAACTCCCCGAAGGGACAGGGGGCACCGGGGAGCTGTTTTTT. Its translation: CASSQLPEGTGGTGELFF.

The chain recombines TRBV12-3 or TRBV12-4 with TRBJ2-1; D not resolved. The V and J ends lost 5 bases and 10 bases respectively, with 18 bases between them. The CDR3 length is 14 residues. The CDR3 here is CASSPQARRNEQFF. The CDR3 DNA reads TGTGCCAGCAGTCCCCAGGCGCGGCGGAACGAGCAGTTCTTC.

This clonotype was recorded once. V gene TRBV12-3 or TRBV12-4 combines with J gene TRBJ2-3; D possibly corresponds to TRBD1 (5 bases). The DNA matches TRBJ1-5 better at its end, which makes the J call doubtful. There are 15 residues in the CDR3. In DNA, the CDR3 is TGTGCCAGCGAGAAGGGGCGGGGGTTACCAGATACGCAGCATTTT. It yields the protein CASEKGRGLPDTQHF.

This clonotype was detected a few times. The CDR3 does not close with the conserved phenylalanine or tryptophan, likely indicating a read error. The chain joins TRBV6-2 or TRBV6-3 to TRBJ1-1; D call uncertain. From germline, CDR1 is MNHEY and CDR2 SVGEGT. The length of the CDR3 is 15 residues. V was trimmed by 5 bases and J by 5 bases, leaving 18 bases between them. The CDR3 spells CASSPHSTGITEAFL. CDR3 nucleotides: TGTGCCAGCAGTCCCCATTCGACGGGGATTACTGAAGCTTTCCTT.

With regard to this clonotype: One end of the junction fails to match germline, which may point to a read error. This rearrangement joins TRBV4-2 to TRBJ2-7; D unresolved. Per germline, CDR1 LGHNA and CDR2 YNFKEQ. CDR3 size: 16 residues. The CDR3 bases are TGTGCCAGCAACCAAAATAGGGCTAACGGGTACTGCGAGCAGTACTTC. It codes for CASNQNRANGYCEQYF.

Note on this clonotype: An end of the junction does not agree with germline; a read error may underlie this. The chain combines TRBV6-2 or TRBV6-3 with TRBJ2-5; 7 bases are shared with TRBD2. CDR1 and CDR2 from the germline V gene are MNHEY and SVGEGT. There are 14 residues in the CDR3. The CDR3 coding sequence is TGTGCAAGCAGTGGGAGCGGGGTCCAAGAGACCCAGTACTTC. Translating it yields CASSGSGVQETQYF.

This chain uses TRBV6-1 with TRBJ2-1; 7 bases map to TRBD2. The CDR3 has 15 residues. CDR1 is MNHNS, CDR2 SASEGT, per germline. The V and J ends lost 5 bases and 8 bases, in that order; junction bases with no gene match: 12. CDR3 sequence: CASSPPTSERHEQFF. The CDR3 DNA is TGTGCCAGCAGTCCTCCTACTAGCGAGAGGCATGAGCAGTTCTTC.

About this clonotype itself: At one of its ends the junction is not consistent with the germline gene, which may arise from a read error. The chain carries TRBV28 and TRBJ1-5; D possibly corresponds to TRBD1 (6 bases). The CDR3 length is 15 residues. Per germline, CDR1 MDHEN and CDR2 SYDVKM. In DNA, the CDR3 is TGTGCCAGCAGTTCTCTGACAAGGGACAATCAGCCTCAGCATTTT. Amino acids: CASSSLTRDNQPQHF. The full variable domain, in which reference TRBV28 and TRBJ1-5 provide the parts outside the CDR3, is DVKVTQSSRYLVKRTGEKVFLECVQDMDHENMFWYRQDPGLGLRLIYFSYDVKMKEKGDIPEGYSVSREKKERFSLILESASTNQTSMYLCASSSLTRDNQPQHFGDGTRLSIL.

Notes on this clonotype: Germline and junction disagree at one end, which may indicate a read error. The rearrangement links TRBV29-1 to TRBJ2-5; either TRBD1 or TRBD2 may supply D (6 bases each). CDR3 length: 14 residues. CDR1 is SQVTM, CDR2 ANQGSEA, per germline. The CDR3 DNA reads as TGTAGCTCAAAGGGGGGTAGCGATGGAGAGACCCAGTACTTC. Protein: CSSKGGSDGETQYF.

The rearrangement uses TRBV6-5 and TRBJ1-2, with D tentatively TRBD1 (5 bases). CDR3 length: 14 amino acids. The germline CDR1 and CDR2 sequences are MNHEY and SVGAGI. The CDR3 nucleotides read TGTGCTAGCGGACCCGGGACGGCTGAGTTGGGCTACACCTTC. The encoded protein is CASGPGTAELGYTF.